The 20 T cell receptor beta chains below come from one sample, sequenced in a study of shared clonotypes between healthy human individuals. The repertoire was sequenced with immunoSEQ multiplex PCR; TCRdb's copy has only in-frame clones and lacks some. Of about 2 million clones detected, roughly 94% appear once; the ten largest clones hold around 0.13%. The sequenced material came from naive CD4+ T cells sorted from blood. Subset: CD45RA+ positively selected. The source is a man younger than 35 in good health.

The chain recombines TRBV7-9 with TRBJ1-5; D is unresolved. Germline values: CDR1 SEHNR, CDR2 FQNEAQ (reference sequence). V was shortened by 4 bases and J by 2 bases, with 9 bases between the two germline ends. CDR3 size: 14 residues. CDR3 sequence (DNA): TGTGCCAGCAGCTCAACCGGGGGCAATCAGCCCCAGCATTTT. It is translated as CASSSTGGNQPQHF.

The V gene is TRBV28, the J gene TRBJ1-4, with TRBD1 as a possible D gene (5 bases). CDR3 length: 15 amino acids. The germline V gene has CDR1 MDHEN and CDR2 SYDVKM. Trimming removed 8 bases at V and 1 base at J, with 14 bases between. CDR3 sequence (DNA): TGTGCCAGCTCGGGGGGTTCCGTAACTAATGAAAAACTGTTTTTT. Encoded protein: CASSGGSVTNEKLFF.

The chain employs TRBV30 and TRBJ1-4; tentatively, D is TRBD1 (6 bases). Germline values: CDR1 GTSNPN, CDR2 SVGIG (reference sequence). CDR3 length: 16 residues. The ends were cut back, 3 bases at V and 3 bases at J, with 17 bases in the middle. The chain's CDR3 is CAWSFKGGGPNEKLFF. CDR3 nucleotide sequence: TGTGCCTGGAGCTTCAAGGGGGGAGGACCTAATGAAAAACTGTTTTTT.

The CDR3 region is CASSYSGQGTNEQFF. CDR3 in DNA: TGTGCCAGCAGTTACTCGGGACAGGGGACCAATGAGCAGTTCTTC. The chain combines TRBV6-6 with TRBJ2-1; 10 nucleotides agree with TRBD1. There are 15 residues in the CDR3. With V trimmed by 0 bases and J by 6 bases, 2 bases remained unmatched. Germline V lookup: CDR1 MNHNY, CDR2 SVGAGI (reference sequence).

The chain links TRBV27 to TRBJ2-3; 8 bases map to TRBD2. Germline values: CDR1 MNHEY, CDR2 SMNVEV (reference sequence). Unmatched junction bases numbered 6, after V lost 3 bases and J lost 4 bases. The CDR3 totals 15 residues. CDR3 residues: CASSFRRGGPDTQYF. DNA of the CDR3: TGTGCCAGCAGTTTCCGCCGGGGGGGCCCAGATACGCAGTATTTT.

Concerning this clone itself: This specimen includes other DNA sequences encoding the same CDR3. The rearrangement uses TRBV6-5 and TRBJ1-6; TRBD1 is a possible D gene (5 bases). This CDR3 is 12 amino acids long. Germline CDR1 and CDR2: MNHEY and SVGAGI. Trimming pared 6 bases from V and 7 bases from J, leaving 7 bases between. CDR3 protein: CASRQGNSPLHF. The DNA of the CDR3 is TGTGCCAGCAGGCAGGGAAATTCACCCCTCCACTTT.

This rearrangement joins TRBV5-4 to TRBJ2-3; D not resolved. This CDR3 has 15 amino acids. Germline V gene data show CDR1 as SGHNT and CDR2 as YYREEE (reference sequence). With 2 bases removed from V and 4 bases from J, the gap between germline ends came to 14 bases. CDR3: CASSFVSREADTQYF. The CDR3 bases are TGTGCCAGCAGCTTCGTAAGTCGTGAGGCAGATACGCAGTATTTT.

The genes are TRBV11-2 and TRBJ1-2; possible D gene TRBD1, 6 bases. Trimming shortened V by 5 bases and J by 8 bases, and 12 bases separated the two germline ends. There are 12 residues in the CDR3. Germline V CDR1 and CDR2: SGHAT, FQNNGV. CDR3 region: CASSPQGGGYTF. In DNA, the CDR3 is TGTGCCAGCAGCCCACAGGGCGGAGGCTACACCTTC.

As regards this clone: The same CDR3 can be traced to other DNA sequences in this sample. The genes are TRBV30 and TRBJ1-1, with TRBD1 as a possible D gene (5 bases). Trimming took 2 bases from V and 1 from J, leaving 8 bases between them. The CDR3 spans 13 residues. The germline V gene has CDR1 GTSNPN and CDR2 SVGIG (reference sequence). The DNA for the CDR3 is TGTGCCTGGAGTCCCGGACAGAACACTGAAGCTTTCTTT. This sequence encodes CAWSPGQNTEAFF.

The gene calls are TRBV9 and TRBJ1-2; 8 nucleotides align to TRBD1. The V gene's germline CDR1 is SGDLS and CDR2 YYNGEE. With V trimmed by 4 bases and J by 8 bases, 7 bases remained unmatched. CDR3 size: 13 residues. The CDR3 sequence: CASSHMTGVGYTF. CDR3 nucleotide sequence: TGTGCCAGCAGCCATATGACAGGGGTGGGCTACACCTTC.

The rearrangement links TRBV10-3 to TRBJ2-3; no firm D call. Germline V gene sequence: CDR1 ENHRY, CDR2 SYGVKD. The length of the CDR3 is 14 residues. V was trimmed by 0 bases and J by 4 bases, leaving 8 bases between them. The CDR3 is CAISESAVPDTQYF. In nucleotides, the CDR3 is TGTGCCATCAGTGAGTCGGCAGTCCCAGATACGCAGTATTTT.

In regard to this clone: The sample carries other DNA sequences with the same CDR3. V and J are TRBV27 and TRBJ1-2; 8 bases align to TRBD1. Germline V gives CDR1 MNHEY, CDR2 SMNVEV (reference sequence). The CDR3 spans 15 residues. Losses at the gene ends were 1 base for V and 2 bases for J; bases not matched to a gene: 3. CDR3 sequence: CASSLLGQGNYGYTF. CDR3 sequence (DNA): TGTGCCAGCAGTTTATTAGGACAGGGCAACTATGGCTACACCTTC.

The V and J genes are TRBV5-6 and TRBJ2-5; TRBD1 matches at 7 bases. Germline CDR1 reads SGHDT; CDR2 reads YYEEEE. J was trimmed by 5 bases and V by 2 bases; bases with no gene match: 6. CDR3 size: 14 residues. In nucleotides, the CDR3 is TGTGCCAGCAGCTTACAGGGGCGGCAGGAGACCCAGTACTTC. Translating gives CASSLQGRQETQYF.

The rearrangement joins TRBV19 to TRBJ1-2; a weak D match, TRBD1 (6 bases). CDR1 is LNHDA, CDR2 SQIVND, per germline (reference sequence). Trimming left V 6 bases short and J 1 base short, with 18 bases between. The CDR3 is 16 amino acids. Here the CDR3 reads CASSNPFRGFNYGYTF. CDR3 DNA sequence: TGTGCCAGTAGCAACCCCTTCAGGGGCTTTAACTATGGCTACACCTTC.

The chain employs TRBV9 and TRBJ1-4; no definite D call. There are 14 residues in the CDR3. V lost 2 bases and J lost 8, with 13 bases in between. CDR1 is SGDLS and CDR2 is YYNGEE in the germline V gene. The CDR3 reads CASSVSPGIEKLFF. CDR3 sequence (DNA): TGTGCCAGCAGCGTGTCGCCTGGGATCGAAAAACTGTTTTTT. The whole variable domain, filled in from reference TRBV9 and TRBJ1-4, reads DSGVTQTPKHLITATGQRVTLRCSPRSGDLSVYWYQQSLDQGLQFLIQYYNGEERAKGNILERFSAQQFPDLHSELNLSSLELGDSALYFCASSVSPGIEKLFFGSGTQLSVL.

V and J are TRBV6-1 and TRBJ1-6; possible D gene TRBD1, 6 bases. Trimming removed 5 bases at V and 5 bases at J, with 13 bases between. The CDR3 has 15 residues. Germline V CDR1 and CDR2: MNHNS, SASEGT. DNA of the CDR3: TGTGCCAGCAGTCCGGGGGGGGCTAATAATTCACCCCTCCACTTT. It encodes CASSPGGANNSPLHF.

The chain carries TRBV5-4 and TRBJ1-4; 7 positions match TRBD1. The CDR3 spans 14 residues. V gave up 4 bases and J gave up 7 bases; unmatched junction bases: 7. Looked up from germline, CDR1 is SGHNT and CDR2 is YYREEE (reference sequence). The CDR3 protein is CASSVGGAGEKLFF. CDR3 sequence (DNA): TGTGCCAGCAGCGTAGGGGGCGCTGGTGAAAAACTGTTTTTT.

The chain combines TRBV5-1 with TRBJ1-4; D uncertain. There are 13 residues in the CDR3. V lost 5 bases to trimming and J lost 2 bases, with 7 bases between them. The germline V gene encodes CDR1 SGHRS and CDR2 YFSETQ. This chain's CDR3 is CASRESTNEKLFF. The CDR3, as DNA: TGCGCCAGCAGGGAGAGTACTAATGAAAAACTGTTTTTT.

The chain recombines TRBV6-1 with TRBJ1-6, with TRBD1 matching 7 bases. This CDR3 region has 16 residues. Germline lookup yields CDR1 MNHNS and CDR2 SASEGT. Trimming cost V 3 bases and J 2 bases; bases outside gene matches: 4. CDR3: CASSEGQTPYNSPLHF. In DNA form, the CDR3 reads TGTGCCAGCAGTGAGGGACAGACGCCCTATAATTCACCCCTCCACTTT.

V gene TRBV30 combines with J gene TRBJ1-1; 7 nucleotides agree with TRBD1. Trimming removed 2 bases from V and 1 base from J; junction bases left unmatched: 4. Germline CDR1 is GTSNPN and CDR2 is SVGIG (reference sequence). The CDR3 runs to 14 residues. CDR3 nucleotides: TGTGCCTGGAGTCGGGACAGAACGAACACTGAAGCTTTCTTT. Its protein product is CAWSRDRTNTEAFF.